This T cell receptor (beta chain) comes out of a study of long-term antiretroviral therapy in people with HIV. This was the immunoSEQ v3.0 assay at survey level. Generated by immunoSEQ multiplex PCR, the TCRdb table keeps only in-frame clones and is missing some. This table has approximately 36,000 clones, over 75% appearing once. For each donor, at least one pre-ART and at least two post-ART PBMC samples were available. There were no participants with HIV treated outside the United States. Germline values: CDR1 MNHEY, CDR2 SVGAGI. After removal of 7 bases from V and 5 bases from J, the junction contained 5 bases not matched to a gene. This CDR3 comprises 12 residues.

The chain joins TRBV6-5 to TRBJ2-7, with 7 bases lining up with TRBD1. This clonotype originated in a young man with HIV. Source: unsorted PBMCs, taken 0.6 years after starting antiretroviral therapy. The CDR3 region is CASMTGPNEQYF. In DNA, the CDR3 is TGTGCCAGCATGACAGGGCCGAACGAGCAGTACTTC.